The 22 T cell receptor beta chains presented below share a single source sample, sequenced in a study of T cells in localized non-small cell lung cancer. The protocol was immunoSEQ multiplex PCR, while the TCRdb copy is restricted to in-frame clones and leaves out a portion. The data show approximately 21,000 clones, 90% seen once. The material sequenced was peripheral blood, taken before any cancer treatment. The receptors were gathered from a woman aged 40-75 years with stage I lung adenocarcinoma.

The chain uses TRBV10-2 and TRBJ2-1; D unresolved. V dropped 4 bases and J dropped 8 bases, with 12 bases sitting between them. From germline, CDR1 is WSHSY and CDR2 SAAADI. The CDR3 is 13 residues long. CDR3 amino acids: CASSVWYGDEQFF. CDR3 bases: TGCGCCAGCAGTGTGTGGTATGGTGATGAGCAGTTCTTC.

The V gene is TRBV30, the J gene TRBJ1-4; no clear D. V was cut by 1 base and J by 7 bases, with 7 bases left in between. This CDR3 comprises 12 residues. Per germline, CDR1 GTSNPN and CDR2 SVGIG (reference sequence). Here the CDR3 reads CAWSAIPEKLFF. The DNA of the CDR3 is TGTGCCTGGAGTGCCATCCCTGAAAAACTGTTTTTT.

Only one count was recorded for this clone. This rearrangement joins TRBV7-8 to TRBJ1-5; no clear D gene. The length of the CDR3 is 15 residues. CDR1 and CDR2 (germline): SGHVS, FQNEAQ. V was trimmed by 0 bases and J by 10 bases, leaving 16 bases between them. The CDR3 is CASSLALTINSPQHF. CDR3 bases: TGTGCCAGCAGCTTAGCGCTAACCATCAATTCCCCCCAGCATTTT. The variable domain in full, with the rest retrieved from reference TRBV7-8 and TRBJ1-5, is GAGVSQSPRYKVAKRGQDVALRCDPISGHVSLFWYQQALGQGPEFLTYFQNEAQLDKSGLPSDRFFAERPEGSVSTLKIQRTQQEDSAVYLCASSLALTINSPQHFGDGTRLSIL.

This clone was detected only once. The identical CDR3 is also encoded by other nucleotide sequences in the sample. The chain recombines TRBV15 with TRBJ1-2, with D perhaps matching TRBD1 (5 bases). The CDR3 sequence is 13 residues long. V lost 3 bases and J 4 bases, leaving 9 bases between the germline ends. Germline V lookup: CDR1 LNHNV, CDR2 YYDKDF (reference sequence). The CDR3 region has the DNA TGTGCCACCAGCAGGGGGACTGGCTATGGCTACACCTTC. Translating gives CATSRGTGYGYTF.

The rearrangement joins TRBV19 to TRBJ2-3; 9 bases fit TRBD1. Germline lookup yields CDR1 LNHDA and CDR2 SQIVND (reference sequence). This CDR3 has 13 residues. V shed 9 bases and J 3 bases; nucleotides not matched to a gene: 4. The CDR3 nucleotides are TGTGCCAGCCGGGACAGGGCAACAGATACGCAGTATTTT. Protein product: CASRDRATDTQYF.

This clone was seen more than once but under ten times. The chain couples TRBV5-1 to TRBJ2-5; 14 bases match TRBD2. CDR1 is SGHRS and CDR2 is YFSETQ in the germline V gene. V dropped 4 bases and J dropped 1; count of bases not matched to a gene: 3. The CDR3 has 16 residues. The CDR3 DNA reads TGCGCCAGCAGCACGGGACTAGCGGGAGCCCAAGAGACCCAGTACTTC. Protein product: CASSTGLAGAQETQYF.

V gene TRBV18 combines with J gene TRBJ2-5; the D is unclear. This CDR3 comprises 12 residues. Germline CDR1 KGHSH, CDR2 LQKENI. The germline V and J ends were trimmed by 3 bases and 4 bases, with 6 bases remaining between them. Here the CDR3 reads CASSPAGETQYF. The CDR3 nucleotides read TGTGCCAGCTCACCGGCTGGAGAGACCCAGTACTTC.

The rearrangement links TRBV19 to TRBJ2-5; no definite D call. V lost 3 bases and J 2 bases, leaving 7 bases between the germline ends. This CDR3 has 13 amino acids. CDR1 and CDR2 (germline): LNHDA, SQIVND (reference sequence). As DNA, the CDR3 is TGTGCCAGTAGTATCGACTGGCAAGAGACCCAGTACTTC. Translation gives CASSIDWQETQYF.

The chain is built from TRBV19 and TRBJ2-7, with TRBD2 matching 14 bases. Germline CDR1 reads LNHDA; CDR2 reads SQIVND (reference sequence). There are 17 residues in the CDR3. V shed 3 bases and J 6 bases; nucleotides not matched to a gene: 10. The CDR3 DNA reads TGTGCCAGTAGTATCCCCATGGGACTAGCGGGAGATCGCGAGCAGTACTTC. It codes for CASSIPMGLAGDREQYF.

The CDR3 sequence: CASSLHPGGSTGELFF. CDR3 DNA: TGTGCCAGCAGCTTACATCCAGGGGGGTCCACCGGGGAGCTGTTTTTT. The genes are TRBV7-3 and TRBJ2-2; perhaps TRBD1 as D (7 bases). Germline V gene data show CDR1 as SGHTA and CDR2 as FQGTGA. V was pared by 2 bases and J by 4 bases, with 14 bases between. The CDR3 sequence is 16 residues long.

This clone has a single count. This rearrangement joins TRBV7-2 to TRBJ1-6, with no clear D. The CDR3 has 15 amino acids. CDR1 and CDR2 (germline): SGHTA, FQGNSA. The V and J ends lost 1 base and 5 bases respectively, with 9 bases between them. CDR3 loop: CASSLGGRNNSPLHF. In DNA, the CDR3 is TGTGCCAGCAGCTTAGGAGGCCGGAATAATTCACCCCTCCACTTT. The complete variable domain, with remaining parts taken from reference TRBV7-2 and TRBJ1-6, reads GAGVSQSPSNKVTEKGKDVELRCDPISGHTALYWYRQSLGQGLEFLIYFQGNSAPDKSGLPSDRFSAERTGGSVSTLTIQRTQQEDSAVYLCASSLGGRNNSPLHFGNGTRLTVT.

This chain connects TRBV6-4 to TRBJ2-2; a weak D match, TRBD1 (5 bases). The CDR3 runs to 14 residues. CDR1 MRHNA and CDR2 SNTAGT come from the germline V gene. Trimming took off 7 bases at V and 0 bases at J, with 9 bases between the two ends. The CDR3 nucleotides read TGTGCCAGCACCGACAGCCCGAACACCGGGGAGCTGTTTTTT. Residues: CASTDSPNTGELFF.

The CDR3 here is CAWSLTSGRTNEQFF. The CDR3 coding sequence is TGTGCCTGGAGCCTGACTAGCGGGAGAACGAATGAGCAGTTCTTC. The rearrangement links TRBV30 to TRBJ2-1; 12 positions match TRBD2. The length of the CDR3 is 15 residues. Germline V CDR1 and CDR2: GTSNPN, SVGIG (reference sequence). Trimming took 3 bases from V and 7 from J; bases not matched to a gene: 7.

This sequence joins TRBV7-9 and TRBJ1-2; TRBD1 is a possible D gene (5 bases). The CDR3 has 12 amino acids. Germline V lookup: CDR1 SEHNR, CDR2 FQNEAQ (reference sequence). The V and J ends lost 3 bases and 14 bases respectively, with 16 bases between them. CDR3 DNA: TGTGCCAGCAGCTTTTCCACCGGGACGGTGACCTTC. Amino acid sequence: CASSFSTGTVTF.

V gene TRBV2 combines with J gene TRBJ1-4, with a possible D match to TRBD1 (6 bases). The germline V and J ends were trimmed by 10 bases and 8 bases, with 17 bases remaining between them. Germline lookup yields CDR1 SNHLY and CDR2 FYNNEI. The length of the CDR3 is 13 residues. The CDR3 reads CAIEQGRGEKLFF. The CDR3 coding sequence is TGTGCCATCGAACAGGGCCGCGGAGAAAAACTGTTTTTT. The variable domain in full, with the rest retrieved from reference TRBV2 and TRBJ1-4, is EPEVTQTPSHQVTQMGQEVILRCVPISNHLYFYWYRQILGQKVEFLVSFYNNEISEKSEIFDDQFSVERPDGSNFTLKIRSTKLEDSAMYFCAIEQGRGEKLFFGSGTQLSVL.

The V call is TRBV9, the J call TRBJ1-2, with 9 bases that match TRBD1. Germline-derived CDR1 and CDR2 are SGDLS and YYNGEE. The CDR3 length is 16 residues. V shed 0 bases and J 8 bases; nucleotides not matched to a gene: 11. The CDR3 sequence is CASSVVSGGGQGGYTF. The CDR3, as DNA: TGTGCCAGCAGCGTAGTTTCAGGAGGGGGACAGGGAGGCTACACCTTC.

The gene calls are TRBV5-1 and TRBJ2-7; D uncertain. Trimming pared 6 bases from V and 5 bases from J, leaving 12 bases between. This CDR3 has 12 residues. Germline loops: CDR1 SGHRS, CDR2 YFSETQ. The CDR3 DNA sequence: TGCGCCAGCAAATGGGATTCCAACGAGCAGTACTTC. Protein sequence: CASKWDSNEQYF.

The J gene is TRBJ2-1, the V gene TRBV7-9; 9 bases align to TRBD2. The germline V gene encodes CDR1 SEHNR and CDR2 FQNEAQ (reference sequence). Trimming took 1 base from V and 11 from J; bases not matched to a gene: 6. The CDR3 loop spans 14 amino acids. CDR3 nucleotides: TGTGCCAGCAGCTTAGAAGGGACTAGCACTAAGCAGTTCTTC. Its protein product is CASSLEGTSTKQFF.

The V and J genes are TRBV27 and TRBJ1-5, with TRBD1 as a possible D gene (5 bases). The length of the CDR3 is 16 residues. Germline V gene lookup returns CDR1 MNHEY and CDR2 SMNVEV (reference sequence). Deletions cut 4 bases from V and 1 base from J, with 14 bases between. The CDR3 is CASSSGPKSSNQPQHF. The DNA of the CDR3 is TGTGCCAGCAGTTCAGGGCCTAAATCGAGCAATCAGCCCCAGCATTTT.

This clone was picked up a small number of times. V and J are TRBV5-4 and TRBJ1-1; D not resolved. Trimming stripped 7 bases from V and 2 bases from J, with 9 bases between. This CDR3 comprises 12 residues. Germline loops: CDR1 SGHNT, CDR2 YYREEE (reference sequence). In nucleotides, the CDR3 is TGTGCCAGCCGTAGGTCCAACACTGAAGCTTTCTTT. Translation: CASRRSNTEAFF.

In nucleotides, the CDR3 is TGTGCCAGCAGCGCACACAGGGTAAGGAACTATGGCTACACCTTC. Protein sequence: CASSAHRVRNYGYTF. The chain links TRBV28 to TRBJ1-2; D is perhaps TRBD1 (6 bases). This CDR3 spans 15 amino acids. With 6 bases removed from V and 2 bases from J, the gap between germline ends came to 16 bases. The germline gives CDR1 MDHEN, CDR2 SYDVKM.

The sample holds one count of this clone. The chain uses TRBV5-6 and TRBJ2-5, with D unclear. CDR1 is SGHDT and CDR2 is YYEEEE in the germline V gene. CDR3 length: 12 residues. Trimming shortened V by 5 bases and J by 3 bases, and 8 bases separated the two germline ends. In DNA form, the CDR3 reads TGTGCCAGCAGTGGCGGAGAAGAGACCCAGTACTTC. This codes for CASSGGEETQYF.